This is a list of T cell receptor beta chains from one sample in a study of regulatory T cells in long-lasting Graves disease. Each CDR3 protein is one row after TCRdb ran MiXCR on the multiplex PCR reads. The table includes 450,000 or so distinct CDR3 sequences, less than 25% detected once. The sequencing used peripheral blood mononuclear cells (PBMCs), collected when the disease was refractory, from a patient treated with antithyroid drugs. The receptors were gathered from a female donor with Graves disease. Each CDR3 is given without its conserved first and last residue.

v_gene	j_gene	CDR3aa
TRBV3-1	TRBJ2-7	ASSHWGGLGYEQY
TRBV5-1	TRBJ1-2	ASSLEGGKVGYT
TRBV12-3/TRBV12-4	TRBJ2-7	ASSSLQGDEQY
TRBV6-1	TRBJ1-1	ASSASMNTEAF
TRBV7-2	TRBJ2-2	ASSATTALGGELF
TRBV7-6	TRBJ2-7	ASSLVTEAYEQY
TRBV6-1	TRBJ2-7	ASTGTYVQQY
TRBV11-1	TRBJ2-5	ASTTDGQETQY
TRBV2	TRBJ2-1	ASSRPVGNEQF
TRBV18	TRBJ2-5	ASSKRESQETQY
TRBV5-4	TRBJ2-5	ASSLEGLQETQY
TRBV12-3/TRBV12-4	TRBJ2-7	ASSRRRGLSNWRRGFYEQY
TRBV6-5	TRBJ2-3	ASSSGYLRDTQY
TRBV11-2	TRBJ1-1	ASSLDPVSTEAF
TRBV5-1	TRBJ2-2	ASSALNTGELF
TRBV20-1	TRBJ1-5	SAREGAQPQH
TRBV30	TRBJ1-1	ACMTGYNTEAF
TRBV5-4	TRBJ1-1	ASSHEGGHMNTEAF
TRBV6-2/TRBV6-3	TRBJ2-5	ASSYEAGVKETQY
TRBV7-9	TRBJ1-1	ASSTDAFTEAF
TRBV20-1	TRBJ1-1	SVGDPDTEAF
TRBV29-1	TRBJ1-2	SVEEDGYT
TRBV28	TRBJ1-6	ASSPVEGKWNSPLH
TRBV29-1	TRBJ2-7	SVDSGSGGYEQY
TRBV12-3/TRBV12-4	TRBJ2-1	ASTFIGTTFRF
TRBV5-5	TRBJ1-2	ASSLAGGANYGYT
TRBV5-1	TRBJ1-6	ASSHGHRDSYNSPLH
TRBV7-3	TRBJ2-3	ASSPDWAQSTDTQY
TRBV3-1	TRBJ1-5	ASSQFPGQTNYQPQH
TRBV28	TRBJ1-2	ASRLKGQSLYGYT
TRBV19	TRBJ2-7	ANSSWTGLTWEQY
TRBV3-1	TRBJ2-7	ASSQWALAGSYEQY
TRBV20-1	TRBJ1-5	SARDGGRPNQPQH
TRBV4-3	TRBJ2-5	ASSQEVAQETQY
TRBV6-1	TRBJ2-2	ASNLRLAGVPGELF
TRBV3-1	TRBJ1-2	ASSQEGQKNYGYT
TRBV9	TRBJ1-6	ASSATTGLNSPLH
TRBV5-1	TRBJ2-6	ASRLAQGANVLT
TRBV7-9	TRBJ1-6	ASSLGGQRRNSPLH
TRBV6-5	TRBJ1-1	ASSYSLGGDTEAF
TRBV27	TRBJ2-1	ASSFIWGSYNEQF
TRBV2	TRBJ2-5	ASSERKTYQETQY
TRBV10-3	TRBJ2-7	AISELVEQY
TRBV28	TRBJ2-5	ASSFLPPRAETQY
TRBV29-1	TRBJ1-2	SVGGRAAAGYT
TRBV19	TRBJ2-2	ASSMGVAGELF
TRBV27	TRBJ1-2	ASSLGGKGNYGYT
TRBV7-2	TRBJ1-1	ASSLALGGLTEAF
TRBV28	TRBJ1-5	ASSLRPQPQH
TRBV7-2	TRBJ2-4	ASGWGGDIQY